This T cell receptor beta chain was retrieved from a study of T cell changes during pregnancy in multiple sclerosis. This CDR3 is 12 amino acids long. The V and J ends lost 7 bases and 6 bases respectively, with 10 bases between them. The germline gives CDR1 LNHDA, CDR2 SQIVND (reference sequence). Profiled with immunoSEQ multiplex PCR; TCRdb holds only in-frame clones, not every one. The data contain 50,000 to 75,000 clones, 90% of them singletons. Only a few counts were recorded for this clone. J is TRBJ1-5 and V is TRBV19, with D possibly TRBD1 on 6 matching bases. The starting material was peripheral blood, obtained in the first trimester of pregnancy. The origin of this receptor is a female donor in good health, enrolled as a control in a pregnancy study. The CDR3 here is CASNRVGQPQHF. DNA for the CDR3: TGTGCCAGTAACAGGGTTGGTCAGCCCCAGCATTTT.